Below, 19 T cell receptor beta chains from the same sample are listed, as sequenced in a study of blood T cell repertoires in COVID-19. Profiling relied on immunoSEQ multiplex PCR, and the TCRdb table lists in-frame clones only, not all of them. This repertoire shows about 190,000 clones, roughly nine tenths found once; its top ten account for approximately 2.1%. The sequenced material came from peripheral blood. The source of these receptors is a man aged 65 to 79 with active or convalescent COVID-19.

V usage is TRBV28 and J usage is TRBJ1-5; no clear D. The V end lost 2 bases, the J end lost 6 bases, and 14 bases lay between the germline ends. From germline, CDR1 is MDHEN and CDR2 SYDVKM. There are 15 residues in the CDR3. CDR3 residues: CASSLRLPHSQPQHF. In DNA, the CDR3 is TGTGCCAGCAGTTTACGCCTCCCACACAGTCAGCCCCAGCATTTT.

This chain joins TRBV5-1 and TRBJ2-7; TRBD1 matches at 12 bases. The length of the CDR3 is 14 residues. From germline, CDR1 is SGHRS and CDR2 YFSETQ. V was pared by 4 bases and J by 4 bases, with 3 bases of the junction left unmatched. CDR3 amino acids: CASSQGQGAYEQYF. CDR3 bases: TGCGCCAGCAGCCAGGGACAGGGGGCATACGAGCAGTACTTC.

The chain joins TRBV7-8 to TRBJ2-7, with 13 nucleotides matching TRBD2. This CDR3 is 18 amino acids long. CDR1 SGHVS and CDR2 FQNEAQ come from the germline V gene. Unmatched junction bases numbered 10, after V lost 5 bases and J lost 0 bases. The CDR3 region has the DNA TGTGCCAGCAGCCCGCGGACTAGCGGGGGCCCTAGCTCCTACGAGCAGTACTTC. Its protein product is CASSPRTSGGPSSYEQYF.

This clone has more than one count but fewer than ten. The chain uses TRBV6-5 and TRBJ2-3, with TRBD1 matching 7 bases. Germline CDR1 MNHEY, CDR2 SVGAGI. CDR3 size: 15 residues. J was trimmed by 1 base and V by 7 bases; bases with no gene match: 8. As DNA, the CDR3 is TGTGCCAGCACCAGGGGACAGACACGCACAGATACGCAGTATTTT. Amino acids: CASTRGQTRTDTQYF.

V usage is TRBV7-2 and J usage is TRBJ1-1; 7 positions match TRBD1. Germline CDR1 is SGHTA and CDR2 is FQGNSA. The CDR3 extends over 14 amino acids. J gave up 6 bases and V 1 base, and 5 bases lay outside the gene matches. CDR3 DNA: TGTGCCAGCAGCTTAGAGTTGGGACAGTCTGAAGCTTTCTTT. Encoded protein: CASSLELGQSEAFF. The full variable domain, rest sourced from reference TRBV7-2 and TRBJ1-1, is GAGVSQSPSNKVTEKGKDVELRCDPISGHTALYWYRQSLGQGLEFLIYFQGNSAPDKSGLPSDRFSAERTGGSVSTLTIQRTQQEDSAVYLCASSLELGQSEAFFGQGTRLTVV.

The V gene is TRBV5-1, the J gene TRBJ2-7; 13 nucleotides match TRBD2. The V gene end was trimmed by 6 bases and the J gene end by 6 bases; junction bases not matched to a gene: 9. The CDR3 totals 15 residues. Germline V lookup: CDR1 SGHRS, CDR2 YFSETQ. The CDR3 here is CASTKLAGGLSEQYF. CDR3 DNA sequence: TGCGCCAGCACCAAACTAGCGGGAGGGCTTTCCGAGCAGTACTTC.

The chain links TRBV19 to TRBJ2-5; 8 bases fit TRBD1. Germline V lookup: CDR1 LNHDA, CDR2 SQIVND (reference sequence). This CDR3 comprises 14 residues. The V segment lost 6 bases and the J segment 5 bases; nucleotides outside the gene matches: 8. The CDR3 loop reads CASSDRGLRETQYF. CDR3 DNA sequence: TGTGCCAGTAGCGACAGGGGATTGAGGGAGACCCAGTACTTC.

The chain combines TRBV7-2 with TRBJ2-3, with 7 nucleotides matching TRBD2. Germline CDR1 and CDR2: SGHTA and FQGNSA. This CDR3 has 15 residues. V trimming: 5 bases; J trimming: 5 bases; junction bases outside the gene matches: 10. As DNA, the CDR3 is TGTGCCAGCAGCCGTAGCGGGCTAACCGAAGATACGCAGTATTTT. This translates into CASSRSGLTEDTQYF.

Here the CDR3 reads CASSPGLGGETQYF. CDR3 sequence (DNA): TGTGCCAGCAGTCCGGGACTAGGGGGTGAGACCCAGTACTTC. The chain carries TRBV28 and TRBJ2-5, with TRBD2 matching over 8 bases. V was clipped by 5 bases and J by 5 bases; unmatched bases: 7. Germline values: CDR1 MDHEN, CDR2 SYDVKM. This CDR3 contains 14 residues.

V gene TRBV5-6 combines with J gene TRBJ1-4, with D unclear. Germline V gene lookup returns CDR1 SGHDT and CDR2 YYEEEE. V was cut by 2 bases and J by 5 bases, with 10 bases left in between. The CDR3 contains 14 residues. The CDR3 region is CASSFSRPNEKLFF. CDR3 in DNA: TGTGCCAGCAGCTTTAGCCGGCCGAATGAAAAACTGTTTTTT.

The CDR3 reads CASRAHSSGDYGYTF. The CDR3 bases are TGTGCCAGCAGGGCCCACAGCTCGGGAGACTATGGCTACACCTTC. The V and J genes are TRBV6-5 and TRBJ1-2; D remains ambiguous. CDR1 and CDR2 from the germline V gene are MNHEY and SVGAGI. Deletions cut 6 bases from V and 3 bases from J, with 17 bases between. The CDR3 sequence is 15 residues long.

The gene calls are TRBV6-4 and TRBJ2-3, with TRBD1 matching 7 bases. CDR1 is MRHNA and CDR2 is SNTAGT in the germline V gene. The CDR3 length is 14 residues. The V segment lost 8 bases and the J segment 4 bases; nucleotides outside the gene matches: 9. In nucleotides, the CDR3 is TGTGCCAGCGCGAGGGGGCATCTTGCAGATACGCAGTATTTT. This codes for CASARGHLADTQYF.

This chain links TRBV29-1 with TRBJ2-7, with 8 nucleotides matching TRBD2. This CDR3 has 12 residues. Germline CDR1 is SQVTM and CDR2 is ANQGSEA. The ends lost 6 bases at V and 4 bases at J; junction bases unmatched: 5. The CDR3 sequence: CSVIAGFYEQYF. CDR3 DNA: TGCAGCGTCATAGCGGGGTTTTACGAGCAGTACTTC.

The genes are TRBV28 and TRBJ2-5; 7 bases are a match to TRBD1. From germline, CDR1 is MDHEN and CDR2 SYDVKM. The CDR3 contains 16 residues. The J segment lost 1 base and the V segment lost 6 bases, leaving 11 bases of the junction unmatched. CDR3 amino acids: CASSLQDRYPQETQYF. As DNA, the CDR3 is TGTGCCAGCAGCCTACAGGACAGGTACCCCCAAGAGACCCAGTACTTC.

The chain recombines TRBV5-1 with TRBJ2-3; possibly TRBD1 for D (6 bases). Germline CDR1 reads SGHRS; CDR2 reads YFSETQ. The CDR3 length is 13 residues. The germline V and J ends were trimmed by 0 bases and 6 bases, with 8 bases remaining between them. CDR3 sequence: CASSLGQGDTQYF. CDR3 nucleotide sequence: TGCGCCAGCAGCTTGGGTCAGGGGGATACGCAGTATTTT.

The chain links TRBV6-6 to TRBJ1-5; D gene uncertain. The CDR3 spans 15 residues. V dropped 5 bases and J dropped 4 bases, with 15 bases sitting between them. In germline, CDR1 is MNHNY, CDR2 SVGAGI (reference sequence). The CDR3 coding sequence is TGTGCCAGCAGTCCTCGACTAGACGGAAATCAGCCCCAGCATTTT. Amino acid sequence: CASSPRLDGNQPQHF.

This clone was picked up one time. The V call is TRBV18, the J call TRBJ2-7; TRBD1 matches at 7 bases. V gave up 3 bases and J gave up 4 bases; unmatched junction bases: 6. The V gene's germline CDR1 is KGHSH and CDR2 LQKENI. CDR3 size: 14 residues. The CDR3, as DNA: TGTGCCAGCTCACCCCGACAGGGAAAGTACGAGCAGTACTTC. Translated, it gives CASSPRQGKYEQYF.

V and J are TRBV9 and TRBJ2-1; 8 positions match TRBD2. V dropped 3 bases and J dropped 3; count of bases not matched to a gene: 5. Germline CDR1 reads SGDLS; CDR2 reads YYNGEE. The CDR3 is 15 residues long. The CDR3 spells CASSATSEHYNEQFF. DNA for the CDR3: TGTGCCAGCAGCGCGACTAGCGAGCACTACAATGAGCAGTTCTTC.

The V gene is TRBV6-2 or TRBV6-3, the J gene TRBJ1-1, with 7 bases fitting TRBD1. The V gene's germline CDR1 is MNHEY and CDR2 SVGEGT. The CDR3 covers 14 residues. With V trimmed by 5 bases and J by 5 bases, 8 bases remained unmatched. This CDR3 reads CASSTRQGKTEAFF. The CDR3 DNA follows: TGTGCCAGCAGTACCAGACAGGGAAAGACTGAAGCTTTCTTT.